Shown below are 8 T cell receptor beta chains from a single sample sequenced in a study of blood T cells in healthy people across ages. The second PCR ran roughly 7 to 11 cycles with a sample-barcoded 5' primer and J-beta primers. TCRdb analysed the 5' RACE reads with MiXCR anew, one entry per CDR3 protein. The table shows around 1,600,000 distinct CDR3 sequences, with roughly 43% occurring only once. Specimen: blood. The receptors originated from a young woman in good health.

The chain couples TRBV7-2 to TRBJ2-3; no definite D call. The CDR3 is 14 amino acids. V was shortened by 5 bases and J by 4 bases, with 13 bases between the two germline ends. Germline V lookup: CDR1 SGHTA, CDR2 FQGNSA. The CDR3, as DNA: TGTGCCAGCAGCGCCACCTTCAGTTCAGATACGCAGTATTTT. It yields the protein CASSATFSSDTQYF.

CDR3 protein: CASSPQTGITEQYF. The CDR3 nucleotides are TGTGCCAGCAGCCCCCAGACAGGGATAACCGAGCAGTACTTC. This rearrangement joins TRBV7-6 to TRBJ2-7; 7 bases match TRBD1. In germline, CDR1 is SGHVS, CDR2 FNYEAQ. The CDR3 runs 14 residues. The ends lost 5 bases at V and 6 bases at J; junction bases unmatched: 10.

This clonotype came up once. A much larger clone lies one base from this, so it may be a read error. The V and J genes are TRBV6-5 and TRBJ1-1, with 7 nucleotides matching TRBD1. CDR3 length equals 12 residues. The V and J ends lost 2 bases and 10 bases, in that order; junction bases with no gene match: 4. CDR1 and CDR2 (germline): MNHEY, SVGAGI. The CDR3 DNA is TGTGCCAGCAGTTACCCAACAGGGGCAGCTTTCTTT. Amino acids: CASSYPTGAAFF.

This clonotype was seen a handful of times. This chain links TRBV9 with TRBJ1-2; D unresolved. This CDR3 is 12 amino acids long. The V gene lost 6 bases and the J gene lost 3 bases, with 9 bases spanning the gap. The V gene's germline CDR1 is SGDLS and CDR2 YYNGEE. CDR3 region: CASTPQYYGYTF. The CDR3 DNA reads TGTGCCAGCACCCCCCAGTACTATGGCTACACCTTC.

This clonotype has at least ten counts. The CDR3 coding sequence is TGTGCCAGCAGCTTTACAGGGGGCAATCAGCCCCAGCATTTT. Its protein is CASSFTGGNQPQHF. The chain employs TRBV12-3 or TRBV12-4 and TRBJ1-5, with TRBD1 matching over 7 bases. V was clipped by 6 bases and J by 2 bases; unmatched bases: 4. This CDR3 is 14 amino acids long.

This chain connects TRBV20-1 to TRBJ1-5, with D uncertain. CDR1 is DFQATT and CDR2 is SNEGSKA in the germline V gene (reference sequence). V lost 0 bases, J lost 1 base, and 10 bases lay in between. The CDR3 consists of 15 residues. The CDR3 DNA is TGCAGTGCTAGAGATCGCGACCGAAGCAATCAGCCCCAGCATTTT. This encodes CSARDRDRSNQPQHF.

In its sample, this clonotype was seen a few times. The V call is TRBV18, the J call TRBJ2-1; TRBD1 is a possible D gene (5 bases). Trimming took off 0 bases at V and 3 bases at J, with 12 bases between the two ends. Germline values: CDR1 KGHSH, CDR2 LQKENI. This CDR3 has 16 residues. CDR3 bases: TGTGCCAGCTCACCACCTGAAAGGGGTCACTACAATGAGCAGTTCTTC. Translating gives CASSPPERGHYNEQFF.

The rearrangement joins TRBV12-3 or TRBV12-4 to TRBJ1-2, with a possible D match to TRBD1 (6 bases). Trimming took 6 bases from V and 3 from J, leaving 11 bases between them. The CDR3 runs 13 residues. The CDR3 DNA is TGTGCCAGCAGGTCCGGACAGCACTATGGCTACACCTTC. This codes for CASRSGQHYGYTF.